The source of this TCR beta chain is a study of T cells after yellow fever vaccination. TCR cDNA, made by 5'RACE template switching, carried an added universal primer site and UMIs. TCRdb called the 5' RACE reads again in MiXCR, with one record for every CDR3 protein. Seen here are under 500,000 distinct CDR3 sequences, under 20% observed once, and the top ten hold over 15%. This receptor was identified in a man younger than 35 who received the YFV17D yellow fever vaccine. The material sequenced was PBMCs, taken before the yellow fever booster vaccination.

This CDR3 reads CASSLLTTFNYGYTF. The CDR3 nucleotides are TGTGCCAGCAGCTTACTTACAACATTCAACTATGGCTACACCTTC. The chain combines TRBV7-2 with TRBJ1-2; D is unclear. The CDR3 runs to 15 residues. The germline V and J ends were trimmed by 2 bases and 2 bases, with 12 bases remaining between them. Looked up from germline, CDR1 is SGHTA and CDR2 is FQGNSA.